This T cell receptor (beta chain) is drawn from a study of immune evolution from preneoplasia to lung adenocarcinoma. Study in general: HLA loss of heterozygosity: roughly 6.4% AIS, about 15% MIA, about 31% ADC, none AAH.

Each case's diagnosis was confirmed by two pathologists on H&E. TCRdb's table, derived via immunoSEQ multiplex PCR, lists solely in-frame clones and lacks some. The sample lists 5,200 or so clones; over 75% were seen once. Trimming left V 2 bases short and J 0 bases short, with 12 bases between. Germline CDR1 reads SGHTA; CDR2 reads FQGNSA. CDR3 size: 16 residues. The chain joins TRBV7-2 to TRBJ2-3, with a possible D match to TRBD2 (6 bases). The TCR comes from a person aged 50 or older with lung adenocarcinoma. Material: FFPE minimally invasive lung adenocarcinoma tissue. The CDR3 loop is CASSLLGGDSTDTQYF. Written as DNA, the CDR3 is TGTGCCAGCAGCTTACTCGGAGGGGACAGCACAGATACGCAGTATTTT.